The clone carrying this T cell receptor beta chain has just a few counts. Trimming left V 0 bases short and J 8 bases short, with 14 bases between. CDR3 length: 14 residues. From germline, CDR1 is SGDLS and CDR2 YYNGEE. TCRdb called the RT-PCR reads again in MiXCR, with one record for every CDR3 protein. Here the sample spans about 110,000 distinct CDR3 sequences, over 30% being singletons. The sample comes from a study of patients and donors after allogeneic stem cell transplantation. The V and J genes are TRBV9 and TRBJ1-2; D is unresolved. Source material: blood, either unsorted or a sorted T cell fraction (not recorded which). This sequence originates from a human donor who was either an allogeneic HSCT recipient or a stem cell or donor lymphocyte infusion donor (not recorded which). It is not recorded whose cells these are; they may come from a transplant donor. As DNA, the CDR3 is TGTGCCAGCAGCGTAGGCCCCCGGGGAGGAGGCTACACCTTC. Translated: CASSVGPRGGGYTF.